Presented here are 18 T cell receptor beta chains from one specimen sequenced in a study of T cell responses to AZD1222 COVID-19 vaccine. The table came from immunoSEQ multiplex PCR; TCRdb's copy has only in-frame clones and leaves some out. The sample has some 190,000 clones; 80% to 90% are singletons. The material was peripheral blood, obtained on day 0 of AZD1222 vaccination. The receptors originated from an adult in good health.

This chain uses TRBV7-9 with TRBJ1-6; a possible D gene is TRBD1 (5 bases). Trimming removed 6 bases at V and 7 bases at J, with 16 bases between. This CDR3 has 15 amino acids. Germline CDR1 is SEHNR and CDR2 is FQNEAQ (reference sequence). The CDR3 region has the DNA TGTGCCAGCAGTCCCCCGGGGGATGGCAATTCACCCCTCCACTTT. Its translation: CASSPPGDGNSPLHF.

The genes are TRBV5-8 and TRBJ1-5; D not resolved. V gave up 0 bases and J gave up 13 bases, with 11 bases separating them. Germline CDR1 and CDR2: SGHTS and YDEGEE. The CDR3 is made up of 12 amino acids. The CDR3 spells CASSLVASPQHF. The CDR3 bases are TGTGCCAGCAGCTTGGTTGCCTCCCCTCAGCATTTT.

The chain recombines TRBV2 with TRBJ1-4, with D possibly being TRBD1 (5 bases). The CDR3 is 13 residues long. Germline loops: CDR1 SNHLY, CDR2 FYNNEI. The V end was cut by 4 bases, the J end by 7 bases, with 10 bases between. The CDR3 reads CASSARRAEKLFF. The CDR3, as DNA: TGTGCCAGCAGTGCGCGCAGGGCTGAAAAACTGTTTTTT. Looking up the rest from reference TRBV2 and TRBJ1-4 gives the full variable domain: EPEVTQTPSHQVTQMGQEVILRCVPISNHLYFYWYRQILGQKVEFLVSFYNNEISEKSEIFDDQFSVERPDGSNFTLKIRSTKLEDSAMYFCASSARRAEKLFFGSGTQLSVL.

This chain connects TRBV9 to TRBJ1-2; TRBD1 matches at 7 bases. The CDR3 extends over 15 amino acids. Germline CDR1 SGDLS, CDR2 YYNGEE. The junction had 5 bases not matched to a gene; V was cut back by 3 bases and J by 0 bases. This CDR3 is CASSGTGDSNYGYTF. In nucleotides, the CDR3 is TGTGCCAGCAGCGGAACAGGGGATTCTAACTATGGCTACACCTTC.

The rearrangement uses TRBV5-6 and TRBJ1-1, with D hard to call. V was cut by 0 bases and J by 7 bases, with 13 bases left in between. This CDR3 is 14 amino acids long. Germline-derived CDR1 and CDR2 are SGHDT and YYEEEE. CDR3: CASSLVNIGNEAFF. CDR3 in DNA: TGTGCCAGCAGCTTGGTCAATATCGGTAATGAAGCTTTCTTT.

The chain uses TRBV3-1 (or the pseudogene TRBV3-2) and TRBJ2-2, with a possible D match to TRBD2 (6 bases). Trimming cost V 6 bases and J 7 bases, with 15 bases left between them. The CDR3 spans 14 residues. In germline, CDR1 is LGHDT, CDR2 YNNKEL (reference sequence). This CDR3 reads CASSPSEGHGELFF. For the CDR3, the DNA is TGTGCCAGCAGTCCATCGGAGGGTCACGGGGAGCTGTTTTTT.

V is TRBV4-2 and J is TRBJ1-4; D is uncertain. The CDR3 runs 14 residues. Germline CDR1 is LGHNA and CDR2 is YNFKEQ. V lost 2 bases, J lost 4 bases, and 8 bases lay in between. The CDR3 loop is CASSQISFNEKLFF. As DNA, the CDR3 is TGTGCCAGCAGCCAAATCAGTTTTAATGAAAAACTGTTTTTT.

DNA of the CDR3: TGCAGCGTCCGACAGGGCTCCGGCTATGGCTACACCTTC. This encodes CSVRQGSGYGYTF. This chain links TRBV29-1 with TRBJ1-2, with TRBD1 identical over 7 bases. Trimming cost V 6 bases and J 4 bases; bases outside gene matches: 8. The CDR3 sequence is 13 residues long. The V gene's germline CDR1 is SQVTM and CDR2 ANQGSEA. The full variable domain, rest sourced from reference TRBV29-1 and TRBJ1-2, is SAVISQKPSRDICQRGTSLTIQCQVDSQVTMMFWYRQQPGQSLTLIATANQGSEATYESGFVIDKFPISRPNLTFSTLTVSNMSPEDSSIYLCSVRQGSGYGYTFGSGTRLTVV.

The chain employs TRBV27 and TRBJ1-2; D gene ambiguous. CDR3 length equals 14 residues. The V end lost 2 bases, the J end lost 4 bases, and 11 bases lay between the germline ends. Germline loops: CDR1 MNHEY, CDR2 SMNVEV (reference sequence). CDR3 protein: CASSLTGSIYGYTF. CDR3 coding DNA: TGTGCCAGCAGTTTAACGGGCAGTATCTATGGCTACACCTTC.

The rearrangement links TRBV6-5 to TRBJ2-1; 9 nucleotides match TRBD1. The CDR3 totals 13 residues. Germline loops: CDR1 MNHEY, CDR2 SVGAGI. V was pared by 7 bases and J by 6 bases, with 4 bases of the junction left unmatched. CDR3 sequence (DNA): TGTGCCAGCAAGGGGACAGGGTCCAATGAGCAGTTCTTC. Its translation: CASKGTGSNEQFF.

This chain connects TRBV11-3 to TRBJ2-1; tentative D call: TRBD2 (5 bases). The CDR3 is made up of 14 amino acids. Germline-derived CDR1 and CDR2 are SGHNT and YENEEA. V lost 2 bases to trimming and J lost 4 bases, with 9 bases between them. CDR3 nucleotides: TGTGCCAGCAGCTTATACGGGGTTTACAATGAGCAGTTCTTC. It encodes CASSLYGVYNEQFF.

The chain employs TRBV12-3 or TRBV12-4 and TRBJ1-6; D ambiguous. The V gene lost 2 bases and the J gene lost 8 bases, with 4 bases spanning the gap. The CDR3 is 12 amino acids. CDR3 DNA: TGTGCCAGCAGTTTACCGGATTCACCCCTCCACTTT. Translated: CASSLPDSPLHF.

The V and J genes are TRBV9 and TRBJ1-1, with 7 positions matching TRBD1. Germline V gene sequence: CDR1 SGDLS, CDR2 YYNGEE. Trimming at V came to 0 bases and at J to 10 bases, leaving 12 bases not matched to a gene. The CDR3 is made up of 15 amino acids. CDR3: CASSVVVGEGARAFF. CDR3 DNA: TGTGCCAGCAGCGTAGTGGTCGGGGAGGGGGCAAGAGCTTTCTTT.

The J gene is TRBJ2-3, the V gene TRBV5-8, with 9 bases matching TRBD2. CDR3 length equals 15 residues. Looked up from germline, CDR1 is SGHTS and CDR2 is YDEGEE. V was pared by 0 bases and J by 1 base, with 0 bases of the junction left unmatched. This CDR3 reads CASSLGLAGTDTQYF. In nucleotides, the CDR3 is TGTGCCAGCAGCTTGGGACTAGCGGGCACAGATACGCAGTATTTT.

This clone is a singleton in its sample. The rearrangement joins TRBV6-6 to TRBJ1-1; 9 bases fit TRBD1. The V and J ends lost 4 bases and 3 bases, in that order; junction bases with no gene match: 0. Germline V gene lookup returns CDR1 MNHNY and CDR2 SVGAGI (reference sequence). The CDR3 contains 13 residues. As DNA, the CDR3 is TGTGCCAGCAGTTGGGACAGGGACACTGAAGCTTTCTTT. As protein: CASSWDRDTEAFF.

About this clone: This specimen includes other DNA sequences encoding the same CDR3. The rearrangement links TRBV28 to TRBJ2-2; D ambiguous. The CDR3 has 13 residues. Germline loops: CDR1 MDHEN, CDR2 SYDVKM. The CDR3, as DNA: TGTGCGTTAGGGTCGGTGAACACCGGGGAGCTGTTTTTT. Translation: CALGSVNTGELFF.

This CDR3 reads CSADTRGNEKLFF. CDR3 DNA sequence: TGCAGCGCCGATACGAGGGGTAATGAAAAACTGTTTTTT. The chain combines TRBV29-1 with TRBJ1-4; perhaps TRBD1 as D (5 bases). Trimming left V 7 bases short and J 4 bases short, with 13 bases between. CDR3 length equals 13 residues. Germline V gene sequence: CDR1 SQVTM, CDR2 ANQGSEA.

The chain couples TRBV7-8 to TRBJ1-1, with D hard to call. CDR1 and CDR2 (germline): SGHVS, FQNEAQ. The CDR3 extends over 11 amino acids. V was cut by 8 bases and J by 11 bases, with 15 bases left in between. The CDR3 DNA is TGTGCCAGCGGACTGAATGCGGGGGCTTTCTTT. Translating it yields CASGLNAGAFF.